These T cell receptor beta chains were read from a single sample in a study of cytomegalovirus exposure and HLA in healthy donors. Sequencing used immunoSEQ multiplex PCR; TCRdb keeps in-frame clones, though not all of them. The table lists over 150,000 clones, 82% of them singletons, with more than 0.9% in the top ten. Sequenced: PBMCs. The receptors derive from a girl aged 2 to 10 in good health and CMV-seropositive. Both conserved end residues are part of each CDR3. A D gene is named only where the DNA matches it firmly. The size entry is marked missing in some rows and otherwise reads once, few, many or a size class.

-,TRBJ1-1,TRBD1,TRBV28,TGTGCCAGCACCTTACCGCGACAGGGGAAAATGAACACTGAAGCTTTCTTT,CASTLPRQGKMNTEAFF
-,TRBJ2-5,TRBD2,TRBV5-1,TGCGCCAGCAGCACCCCAGCGGGAGGGGTTGAAGAGACCCAGTACTTC,CASSTPAGGVEETQYF
-,TRBJ2-7,-,TRBV7-7,TGTGCTAGCAGCTTAGGACCGAGGCACGAGCAGTACTTC,CASSLGPRHEQYF
few,TRBJ2-3,TRBD2,TRBV5-4,TGTGCCAGCAGCTTGGCCGCGCTAGCGGGAGGAAGCACAGATACGCAGTATTTT,CASSLAALAGGSTDTQYF
-,TRBJ1-1,-,TRBV5-6,TGTGCCAGCAGCTTGGTTGGGGCCCACACTGAAGCTTTCTTT,CASSLVGAHTEAFF
-,TRBJ2-7,-,TRBV13,TGTGCCAGCAGCTTACGGGCAGCTAGCCATCGGACCTACGAGCAGTACTTC,CASSLRAASHRTYEQYF
-,TRBJ2-1,TRBD2,TRBV7-9,TGTGCCAGCCGCCAAAGCGGGAGTCAAGACAATGAGCAGTTCTTC,CASRQSGSQDNEQFF
-,TRBJ1-4,-,TRBV7-9,TGTTCCAGCAGCCATCGACAGGAAAAACTGTTTTTT,CSSSHRQEKLFF
few,TRBJ1-1,-,TRBV5-4,TGTGCCAGCAGCTTGGAGCAGGGCGAAGCTTTCTTT,CASSLEQGEAFF
-,TRBJ1-1,TRBD1,TRBV7-9,TGTGCCAGCAGGTACGACAGGGTGAACACTGAAGCTTTCTTT,CASRYDRVNTEAFF
-,TRBJ2-7,TRBD2,TRBV9,TGTGCCAGCAGCCCGGGGGACGGGAGACTAGCTGAGCAGTACTTC,CASSPGDGRLAEQYF
once,TRBJ2-7,TRBD1,TRBV9,TGTGCCAGCAGCGTGGGGACAGTTAACCCCTACGAGCAGTACTTC,CASSVGTVNPYEQYF
-,TRBJ1-5,-,TRBV28,TGTGCCAGCAGTTTAATGAGGGCTACGCCCCAGCATTTT,CASSLMRATPQHF
-,TRBJ2-3,-,TRBV4-2,TGTGCCAGCAGCCAAGAGAGGCCGGGCGGGGCGGGAGATACGCAGTATTTT,CASSQERPGGAGDTQYF
-,TRBJ1-5,-,TRBV27,TGTGCCAGCAGGAGCGGATATAGCAATCAGCCCCAGCATTTT,CASRSGYSNQPQHF
-,TRBJ1-2,TRBD1,TRBV6-1,TGTGCCAGCAGTGCGGGACAGGGGAACTATGGCTACACCTTC,CASSAGQGNYGYTF
-,TRBJ2-1,-,TRBV23-1,TGCGCCAGCAGTCAAACCCGAGACAGGGAGCAGTTCTTC,CASSQTRDREQFF
-,TRBJ1-3,TRBD1,TRBV5-1,TGCGCCAGCAGCTTTTGGTACAGGGGGCTTGGAAACACCATATATTTT,CASSFWYRGLGNTIYF
-,TRBJ2-2,-,TRBV5-1,TGCGCCAGCAGGAGACTGTCCTCGCGCCACGTCCGAGGGCTTATCGGGGAGCTGTTTTTT,CASRRLSSRHVRGLIGELFF
few,TRBJ2-2,-,TRBV30,TGTGCCTGGAGTGTTGTCGGAGCGGAGCTGAACACCGGGGAGCTGTTTTTT,CAWSVVGAELNTGELFF